The source of this TCR beta chain is a study of T cell responses to AZD1222 COVID-19 vaccine. The study's findings and limits: In a largely white British group with more females than males, clonal diversity was possibly underestimated. Baseline seropositives among AZD1222 recipients totaled only five or six. None of the repertoires were sampled until the peak T cell response had passed.

Germline CDR1 SGHVS, CDR2 FQNEAQ. The CDR3 runs 14 residues. The ends were cut back, 5 bases at V and 4 bases at J, with 14 bases in the middle. Remarks on this clone: The target antigen is unknown.

Some clones are missing from TCRdb's copy, which holds only in-frame ones; the method was immunoSEQ multiplex PCR. Here the sample spans approximately 120,000 clones, about 87% being singletons. The clonotype comes from an adult in good health. The chain has TRBV7-8 and TRBJ1-1, with D uncertain. Sequences were derived from peripheral blood, sampled on day 0 of AZD1222 vaccination. Here the CDR3 DNA reads TGTGCCAGCAGCGCTATGCCAGGCGGCACTGAAGCTTTCTTT. Its translation is CASSAMPGGTEAFF.